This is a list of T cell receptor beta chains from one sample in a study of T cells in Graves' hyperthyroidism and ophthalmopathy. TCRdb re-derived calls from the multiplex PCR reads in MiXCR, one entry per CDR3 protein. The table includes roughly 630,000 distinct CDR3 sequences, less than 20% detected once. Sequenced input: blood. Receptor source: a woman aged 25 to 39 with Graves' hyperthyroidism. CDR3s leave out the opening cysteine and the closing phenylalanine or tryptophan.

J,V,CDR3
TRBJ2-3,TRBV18,ASSPGTGGHTDTQY
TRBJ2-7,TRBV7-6,ASSLAAGTSGIYEQY
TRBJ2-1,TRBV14,ASSQDSHRDGAVHEQF
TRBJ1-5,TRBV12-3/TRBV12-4,ASGFSVEGSYQPQH
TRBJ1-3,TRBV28,ASSGTANTIY
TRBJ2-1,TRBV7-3,ASSSSSGPPLNEQF
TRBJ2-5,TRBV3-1,ASSTGLVGGETQY
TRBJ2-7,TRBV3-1,ASSQVVRNEQY
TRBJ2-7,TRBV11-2,ASMRRDRGYKQY
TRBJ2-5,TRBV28,ASRGGLRETQY
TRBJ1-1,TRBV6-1,ASSPPGRKNTEAF
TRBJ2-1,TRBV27,ASTPRTSGRLSSYNEQF
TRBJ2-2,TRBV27,ASSLQGTNTGELF
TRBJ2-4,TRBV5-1,ASSQQVPGNIQY
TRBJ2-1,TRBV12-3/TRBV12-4,ASKTGTGQYNEQF
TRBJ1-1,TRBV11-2,ASSLPDRGTEAF
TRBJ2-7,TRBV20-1,SAPKGSYEQY
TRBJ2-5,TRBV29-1,SVDVSGKETQY
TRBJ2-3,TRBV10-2,ASSEHLEATDTQY
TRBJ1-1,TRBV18,ASSPGRGARTEAF
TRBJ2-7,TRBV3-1,ASSQADGTYEQY
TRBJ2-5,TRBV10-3,AISESSAKETQY
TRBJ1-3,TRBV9,ASSAQGISTGNTIY
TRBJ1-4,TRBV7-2,ASGPGTVGSNEKLF
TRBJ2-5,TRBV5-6,ASSFRWETQY
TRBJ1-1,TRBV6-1,ASNPGGVSAF
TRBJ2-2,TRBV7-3,ASSSHNTGELF
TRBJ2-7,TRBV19,ASSKREGGSYEQY
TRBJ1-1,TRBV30,AWRLAGAEAF
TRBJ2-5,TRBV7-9,ASSFQTGEETQY
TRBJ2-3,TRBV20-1,SARPAGNTDTQY
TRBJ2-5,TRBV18,ASSKPGLAGGYQETQY
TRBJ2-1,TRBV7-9,ASSQIQGASYNEQF
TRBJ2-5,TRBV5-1,ASSIGTGYETQY
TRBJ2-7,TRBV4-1,ASSQDRNRGDEQY
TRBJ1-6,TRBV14,ASSLRQVHPRTQGLVSPLH
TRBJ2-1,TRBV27,ASSLSRGSYNEQF
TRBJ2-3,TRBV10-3,ATAFRDADTQY
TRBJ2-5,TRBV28,ASRKDRGYTSGVIQETQY
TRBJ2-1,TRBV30,AWSGVVVAGVLGYNEQF
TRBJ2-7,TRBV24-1,ATSDSGEGQY
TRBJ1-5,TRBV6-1,ASKRDRDHQPQH
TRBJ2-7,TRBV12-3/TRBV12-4,ASSGRGKSSYEQY
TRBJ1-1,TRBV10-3,AISEGTGGTEAF
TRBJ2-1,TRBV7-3,ASSLIQGGGNEQF
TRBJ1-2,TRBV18,ASCIGTGGDGYT
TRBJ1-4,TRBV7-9,ASSFTGFNEKLF
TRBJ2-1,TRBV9,ASSIHRQSSYNEQF
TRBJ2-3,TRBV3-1,ASGLRTGGSTDTQY
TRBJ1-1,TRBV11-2,ASSLVPLTEAF
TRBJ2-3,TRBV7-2,ASSLAGAGDPTDTQY
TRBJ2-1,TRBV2,ASSDFGVSPEQF